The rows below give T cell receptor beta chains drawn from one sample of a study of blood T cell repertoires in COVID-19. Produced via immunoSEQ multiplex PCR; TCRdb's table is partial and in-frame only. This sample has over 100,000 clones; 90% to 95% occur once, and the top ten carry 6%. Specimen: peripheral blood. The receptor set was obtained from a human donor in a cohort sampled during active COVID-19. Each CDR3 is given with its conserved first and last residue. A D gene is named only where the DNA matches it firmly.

CASTPAPLGGELFF TRBV19 . TRBJ2-2 14
CASSARGLSYNEQFF TRBV2 TRBD1 TRBJ2-1 15
CASSLGPELRNTEAFF TRBV5-1 . TRBJ1-1 16
CASSSRSVPGGAEYGYTF TRBV7-2 TRBD1 TRBJ1-2 18
CASSPWGLKDDYGYTF TRBV3-1/TRBV3-2 . TRBJ1-2 16
CASSPLAGGRDEQYF TRBV7-3 TRBD2 TRBJ2-7 15
CASSRTADSSYNEQFF TRBV4-3 . TRBJ2-1 16
CASSQEVNSPLHF TRBV7-6 . TRBJ1-6 13
CAWSSQGSIYGYTF TRBV30 . TRBJ1-2 14
CSASSADTQYF TRBV20-1 . TRBJ2-3 11
CASSQVRWSTEAFF TRBV4-3 . TRBJ1-1 14
CASTLWTGNTEAFF TRBV2 TRBD1 TRBJ1-1 14
CASSDSPWRGPHTYSYEQYF TRBV6-4 . TRBJ2-7 20
CASSARQGGALHF TRBV19 TRBD1 TRBJ1-6 13
CASRPQGVGQPQHF TRBV19 TRBD1 TRBJ1-5 14
CASSLGLDTQYF TRBV2 . TRBJ2-3 12
CASQAGTSADEQFF TRBV9 TRBD2 TRBJ2-1 14
CASSLTSGGADTQYF TRBV4-2 TRBD2 TRBJ2-3 15
CASSPAASALVYEQYF TRBV7-6 . TRBJ2-7 16
CASSSYSGRAYEQYF TRBV28 TRBD2 TRBJ2-7 15
CASIQGSYNEQFF TRBV28 TRBD1 TRBJ2-1 13
CAWKAAGEVWPKGYEQYF TRBV30 TRBD2 TRBJ2-7 18
CASSPDKPDTQYF TRBV12-3/TRBV12-4 . TRBJ2-3 13
CASSFSSGGIYNEQFF TRBV5-4 TRBD2 TRBJ2-1 16
CASSLYQGTARTDTQYF TRBV5-1 TRBD1 TRBJ2-3 17
CASSLRQGSLVTEAFF TRBV5-6 TRBD1 TRBJ1-1 16
CASRDQRRGNQPQHF TRBV27 . TRBJ1-5 15
CASSKSQVHYNEQFF TRBV7-6 . TRBJ2-1 15
CASSLIGTALSQETQYF TRBV5-4 TRBD1 TRBJ2-5 17
CASSWDSSYNEQFF TRBV6-2/TRBV6-3 TRBD1 TRBJ2-1 14
CASRRTGVNEQFF TRBV12-3/TRBV12-4 TRBD1 TRBJ2-1 13
CASSLTDNYGYTF TRBV27 . TRBJ1-2 13
CASSLTGSYEQYF TRBV28 TRBD1 TRBJ2-7 13
CASSNLGVQPQHF TRBV12-3/TRBV12-4 . TRBJ1-5 13
CASRPGETQYF TRBV2 . TRBJ2-5 11
CATSREEDRAGNIQYF TRBV15 TRBD1 TRBJ2-4 16
CAWSRIGGQTEAFF TRBV30 TRBD1 TRBJ1-1 14
CASSPSGGRRETQYF TRBV9 TRBD2 TRBJ2-5 15
CASSPQGGLSSYNSPLHF TRBV7-2 . TRBJ1-6 18
CASSSEGLGGSSYNEQFF TRBV13 TRBD2 TRBJ2-1 18
CASSLEPPNYGYTF TRBV28 . TRBJ1-2 14
CASSFQAGNQPQHF TRBV13 . TRBJ1-5 14
CASHSARERGITTGELFF TRBV5-1 . TRBJ2-2 18
CASSQDHGTSSEETQYF TRBV14 TRBD2 TRBJ2-5 17
CASSPPGTSRDEQFF TRBV18 TRBD2 TRBJ2-1 15
CATSDGSTYEQYF TRBV24-1 . TRBJ2-7 13
CASSLGQGWGQNIQYF TRBV7-2 TRBD1 TRBJ2-4 16
CASSPRGQVSGNTIYF TRBV7-2 TRBD1 TRBJ1-3 16
CASSLSGRFAGELFF TRBV27 TRBD2 TRBJ2-2 15
CASSQVLGKETQYF TRBV4-1 . TRBJ2-5 14
CAWGHSYEQYF TRBV30 . TRBJ2-7 11
CASSSGGNTEAFF TRBV7-9 TRBD1 TRBJ1-1 13
CSAGKGYEQYF TRBV20-1 . TRBJ2-7 11
CASSQDTSGSYEQYF TRBV4-2 TRBD2 TRBJ2-7 15
CASSDTAGTEAFF TRBV6-1 . TRBJ1-1 13
CASAGSWGTGELFF TRBV6-5 . TRBJ2-2 14
CASSVEAGRGVGTEAFF TRBV9 . TRBJ1-1 17
CASSKRGLQGPGNTEAFF TRBV21-1 . TRBJ1-1 18
CASSKSYTGNTEAFF TRBV3-1/TRBV3-2 . TRBJ1-1 15
CSARTLSTQYF TRBV20-1 . TRBJ2-3 11